This record concerns one TCR beta chain sequence. Its specificity is not known. This record comes from a study of blood T cells in healthy people across ages. Whole-study results and caveats: Considered underestimates were the diversity estimates obtained from one million T cells. Greater diversity and more naive CD4+ cells were seen in long-lived donors than in aged donors. TCR beta diversity correlated strongly with naive T cell percentage.

V was pared by 5 bases and J by 4 bases, with 16 bases of the junction left unmatched. The CDR3 has 16 residues. Germline CDR1 is DFQATT and CDR2 is SNEGSKA (reference sequence). Primed by a sample-barcoded 5' primer and a J-beta primer mix, a second PCR proceeded for roughly 6 to 12 cycles. Each cDNA molecule was tagged by a template-switch adaptor with 12 random nucleotides. TCRdb passed the 5' RACE reads through MiXCR, listing each CDR3 protein once. This table has about 2 million distinct CDR3 sequences, 40% to 55% appearing once. The sequence derives from a middle-aged woman in good health. The sample comprised blood. The chain is built from TRBV20-1 and TRBJ2-7; 8 bases align to TRBD1. The CDR3 DNA is TGCAGTGCTGGTCCTCGGACAGGGTCCCCCAGATACGAGCAGTACTTC. This translates into CSAGPRTGSPRYEQYF.